This T cell receptor (beta chain) comes out of a study of blood T cell repertoires in COVID-19. Study-wide context: From T cells, B-cell-depleted T cells, or PBMCs came the material, which was cDNA or gDNA.

Trimming removed 10 bases from V and 8 bases from J, with 14 bases in between. There are 12 residues in the CDR3. Germline V gives CDR1 SGHTA, CDR2 FQGTGA. Per the study methods: Nucleated cell counts were estimated from reference gene primer amplification. Generated by immunoSEQ multiplex PCR, the TCRdb table keeps only in-frame clones and is missing some. From that table come the V and J calls and clone size; the DNA was used to work out D and trimming. The repertoire has about 240,000 clones, approximately 90% of them found once; the top ten carry 0.99%. This TCR was recovered from a middle-aged woman who had recovered from COVID-19. The material sequenced was peripheral blood. The V call is TRBV7-3, the J call TRBJ1-4; D gene unclear. The CDR3 loop is CATRRLWEKLFF. The CDR3 bases are TGTGCCACCAGGAGACTTTGGGAAAAACTGTTTTTT.